This T cell receptor beta chain was sequenced during a study of tumor and adjacent non-tumor tissue in lung cancer. Study overall: Stage I to III disease affected approximately 11 men and 4 or 5 women aged 31 to 76.

RNA was extracted from bulk tissue without any cell sorting. The V gene lost 4 bases and the J gene lost 2 bases, with 12 bases spanning the gap. CDR1 MNHNS and CDR2 SASEGT come from the germline V gene. The CDR3 sequence is 15 residues long. General observations from the study: Tumor tissue had significantly higher TCR diversity than normal lung. Shorter survival was associated with higher TCR diversity in tumors. Normal lung showed higher cumulative top 100 clone frequency than tumor.

TCRbeta libraries were built with three rounds of nested PCR, modified from ARM-PCR. TCRdb re-derived calls from the multiplex PCR reads in MiXCR, one entry per CDR3 protein. The sample holds 220,000 or so distinct CDR3 sequences; roughly 70% are singletons and the top ten take around 27%. Remarks on this clonotype: Its antigen is unknown.

Sequencing was carried out using lung tumor tissue. The rearrangement links TRBV6-1 to TRBJ1-5; D gene ambiguous. This clonotype was sampled from a man between 60 and 75 years old with non-small cell lung cancer. CDR3 amino acids: CASSAMRSGNQPQHF. In nucleotides, the CDR3 is TGTGCCAGCAGTGCGATGAGGTCTGGCAATCAGCCCCAGCATTTT.